The 9 T cell receptor beta chains below come from one sample, sequenced in a study of blood T cell repertoires in COVID-19. Method: immunoSEQ multiplex PCR; TCRdb's copy keeps in-frame clones and lacks some. This sample has around 310,000 clones, with over 75% found just once. Material for sequencing was peripheral blood. Receptors were obtained from a woman aged 25 to 39 with COVID-19, enrolled during active disease.

This clone was seen once. The genes are TRBV27 and TRBJ2-3; TRBD2 agrees at 8 bases. This CDR3 is built from 15 residues. Germline assignment: CDR1 MNHEY and CDR2 SMNVEV (reference sequence). Unmatched junction bases numbered 7, after V lost 3 bases and J lost 5 bases. The CDR3 sequence: CASSFSAGARDTQYF. The CDR3 bases are TGTGCCAGCAGTTTCTCAGCGGGAGCGAGAGATACGCAGTATTTT.

The V gene is TRBV10-2, the J gene TRBJ1-2; TRBD1 might be the D (5 bases). CDR3 length: 13 residues. Per germline, CDR1 WSHSY and CDR2 SAAADI. The V end was cut by 7 bases, the J end by 2 bases, with 11 bases between. The CDR3 coding sequence is TGCGCCAGCACTCGACAGTCCAACTATGGCTACACCTTC. Amino acids: CASTRQSNYGYTF.

This rearrangement joins TRBV25-1 to TRBJ1-5; D not certain. The ends were cut back, 9 bases at V and 7 bases at J, with 7 bases in the middle. Looked up from germline, CDR1 is MGHDK and CDR2 is SYGVNS. CDR3 length equals 10 residues. CDR3 in DNA: TGTGCCAGTGGAGAACAGCCCCAGCATTTT. Amino acids: CASGEQPQHF.

In its sample, this clone was seen once. The V gene is TRBV9, the J gene TRBJ1-1; 7 positions agree with TRBD1. The CDR3 extends over 14 amino acids. Per the germline V gene, CDR1 is SGDLS and CDR2 is YYNGEE. With V trimmed by 4 bases and J by 6 bases, 9 bases remained unmatched. The CDR3 DNA is TGTGCCAGCAGCCCTGACAGGGTAGTCGCTGAAGCTTTCTTT. This translates into CASSPDRVVAEAFF.

This chain uses TRBV6-2 or TRBV6-3 with TRBJ1-1; the D is unclear. Germline CDR1 and CDR2: MNHEY and SVGEGT. V shed 0 bases and J shed 3 bases, with 11 bases lying between them. This CDR3 is 15 amino acids long. CDR3 loop: CASSYSNLGYTEAFF. CDR3 nucleotide sequence: TGTGCCAGCAGTTACTCAAACCTGGGCTACACTGAAGCTTTCTTT.

This sequence joins TRBV28 and TRBJ2-1; TRBD1 is a possible D gene (6 bases). The length of the CDR3 is 14 residues. Germline CDR1 and CDR2: MDHEN and SYDVKM. V lost 5 bases, J lost 3 bases, and 11 bases lay in between. The CDR3 is CASSPRDNYNEQFF. CDR3 sequence (DNA): TGTGCCAGCAGTCCGAGGGACAACTACAATGAGCAGTTCTTC.

This clone has only one observation. The chain combines TRBV28 with TRBJ2-1; TRBD1 agrees at 8 bases. CDR1 is MDHEN and CDR2 is SYDVKM in the germline V gene. J gave up 7 bases and V 6 bases, and 11 bases lay outside the gene matches. CDR3 length: 15 amino acids. DNA of the CDR3: TGTGCCAGCAGATACCTGACAGGGGACAGGAATGAGCAGTTCTTC. Translated, it gives CASRYLTGDRNEQFF. The variable domain in full, completed from reference TRBV28 and TRBJ2-1, reads DVKVTQSSRYLVKRTGEKVFLECVQDMDHENMFWYRQDPGLGLRLIYFSYDVKMKEKGDIPEGYSVSREKKERFSLILESASTNQTSMYLCASRYLTGDRNEQFFGPGTRLTVL.

This chain uses TRBV7-9 with TRBJ2-3, with D uncertain. Deletions cut 5 bases from V and 7 bases from J, with 16 bases between. Germline V gene lookup returns CDR1 SEHNR and CDR2 FQNEAQ (reference sequence). The CDR3 runs to 14 residues. The CDR3 protein is CASSPEGSWNTQYF. The CDR3 DNA is TGTGCCAGCAGCCCCGAAGGTAGCTGGAATACGCAGTATTTT.

V usage is TRBV5-1 and J usage is TRBJ1-5; no definite D call. Germline V gives CDR1 SGHRS, CDR2 YFSETQ. V was clipped by 4 bases and J by 1 base, with 12 bases between them. The CDR3 length is 15 residues. DNA for the CDR3: TGCGCCAGCAGCCCGGCGGGAGGGAGCAATCAGCCCCAGCATTTT. It yields the protein CASSPAGGSNQPQHF.